The TCR beta chain under discussion was sequenced for a study of T cells in Graves' hyperthyroidism and ophthalmopathy. The V gene's germline CDR1 is SEHNR and CDR2 FQNEAQ (reference sequence). Unmatched junction bases numbered 9, after V lost 4 bases and J lost 3 bases. This CDR3 has 17 amino acids. The source material, RNA transcripts, was used to amplify TCR beta CDR3 regions. The TCR CDR3 first-round RT-PCR relied on the HTBI primer set. TCRdb passed the multiplex PCR reads through MiXCR, listing each CDR3 protein once. The sample yields roughly 500,000 distinct CDR3 sequences, 46% seen once. This clonotype was sampled from an adult woman with Graves' disease, either hyperthyroidism or ophthalmopathy (not recorded which). V gene TRBV7-9 combines with J gene TRBJ1-5; TRBD1 matches at 10 bases. The specimen was peripheral blood or thyroid tissue (not recorded which). The CDR3 nucleotides read TGTGCCAGCAGCTCGGGACAGGGGAGCCGCTCCAATCAGCCCCAGCATTTT. Translated: CASSSGQGSRSNQPQHF.